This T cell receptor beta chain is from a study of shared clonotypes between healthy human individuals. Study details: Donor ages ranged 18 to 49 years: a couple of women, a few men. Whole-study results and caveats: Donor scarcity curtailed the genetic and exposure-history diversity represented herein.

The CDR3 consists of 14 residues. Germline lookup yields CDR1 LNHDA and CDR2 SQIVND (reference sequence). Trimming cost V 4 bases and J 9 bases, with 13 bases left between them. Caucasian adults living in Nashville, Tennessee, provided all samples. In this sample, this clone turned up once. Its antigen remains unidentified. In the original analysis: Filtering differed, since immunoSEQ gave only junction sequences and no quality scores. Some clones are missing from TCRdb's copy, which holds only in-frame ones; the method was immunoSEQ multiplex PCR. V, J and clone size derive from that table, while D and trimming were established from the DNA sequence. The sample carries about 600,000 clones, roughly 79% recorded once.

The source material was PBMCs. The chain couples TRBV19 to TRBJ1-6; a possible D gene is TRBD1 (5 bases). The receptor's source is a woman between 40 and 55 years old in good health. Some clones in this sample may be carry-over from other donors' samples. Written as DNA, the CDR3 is TGTGCCAGTAGTACCCACCCAGGGCGTTCACCCCTCCACTTT. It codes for CASSTHPGRSPLHF.